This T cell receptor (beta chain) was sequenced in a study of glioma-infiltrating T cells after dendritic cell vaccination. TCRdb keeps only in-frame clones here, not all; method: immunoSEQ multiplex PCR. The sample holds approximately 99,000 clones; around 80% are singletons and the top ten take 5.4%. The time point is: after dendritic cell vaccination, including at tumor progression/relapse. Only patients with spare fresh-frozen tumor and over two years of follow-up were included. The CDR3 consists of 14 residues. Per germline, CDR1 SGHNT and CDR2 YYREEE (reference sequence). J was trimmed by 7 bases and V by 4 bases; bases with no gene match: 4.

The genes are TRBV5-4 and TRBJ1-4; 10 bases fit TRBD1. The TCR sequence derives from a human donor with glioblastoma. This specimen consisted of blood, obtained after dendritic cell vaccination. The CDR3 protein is CASSPGQGGEKLFF. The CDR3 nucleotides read TGTGCCAGCAGCCCTGGACAGGGGGGTGAAAAACTGTTTTTT.